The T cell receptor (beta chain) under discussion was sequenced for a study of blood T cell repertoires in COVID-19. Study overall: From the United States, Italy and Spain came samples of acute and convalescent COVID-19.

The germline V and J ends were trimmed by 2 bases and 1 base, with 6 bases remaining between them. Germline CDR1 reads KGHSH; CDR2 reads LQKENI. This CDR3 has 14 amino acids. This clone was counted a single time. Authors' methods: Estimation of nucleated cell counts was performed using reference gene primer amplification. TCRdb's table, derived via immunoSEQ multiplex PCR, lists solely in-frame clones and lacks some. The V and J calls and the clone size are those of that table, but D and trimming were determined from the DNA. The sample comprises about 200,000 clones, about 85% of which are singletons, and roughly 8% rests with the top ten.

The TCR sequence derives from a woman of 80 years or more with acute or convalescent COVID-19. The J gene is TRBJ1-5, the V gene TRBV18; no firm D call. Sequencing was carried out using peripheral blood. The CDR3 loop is CASSPTESNQPQHF. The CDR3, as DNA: TGTGCCAGCTCACCAACAGAGAGCAATCAGCCCCAGCATTTT.